This entry lists 21 T cell receptor beta chains sequenced from one sample in a study of blood T cells in healthy people across ages. For the second PCR, which ran for about 7 to 11 cycles, a sample-barcoded 5' primer and a J-beta primer mix were used. TCRdb re-derived calls from the 5' RACE reads in MiXCR, one entry per CDR3 protein. This sample has about 1.8 million distinct CDR3 sequences; around half occur once, and the top ten carry over 2%. Sample: blood. These receptors all come from a woman aged 40 to 50 in good health.

The chain is built from TRBV12-3 or TRBV12-4 and TRBJ2-5; TRBD2 might be the D (5 bases). The CDR3 covers 14 residues. Trimming took off 5 bases at V and 8 bases at J, with 18 bases between the two ends. The CDR3 DNA reads as TGTGCCAGCAGTGTTCGGCGGCCGGGGAGCACCCAGTACTTC. Amino acid sequence: CASSVRRPGSTQYF.

This clonotype was counted once. This sequence joins TRBV5-4 and TRBJ2-1; a weak D match, TRBD2 (6 bases). CDR1 and CDR2 from the germline V gene are SGHNT and YYREEE (reference sequence). The CDR3 totals 15 residues. Trimming removed 6 bases at V and 1 base at J, with 14 bases between. CDR3 protein: CASTPGLTSYNEQFF. CDR3 DNA sequence: TGTGCCAGCACCCCGGGACTTACGTCCTACAATGAGCAGTTCTTC.

The V call is TRBV12-3 or TRBV12-4, the J call TRBJ2-1; 9 nucleotides match TRBD1. Trimming cost V 6 bases and J 7 bases; bases outside gene matches: 10. The CDR3 is made up of 15 amino acids. In DNA form, the CDR3 reads TGTGCCAGCAGCCCTGGGACAGGGAGTCAAAATGAGCAGTTCTTC. Amino acids: CASSPGTGSQNEQFF.

V is TRBV29-1 and J is TRBJ2-5; TRBD2 might be the D (6 bases). CDR1 is SQVTM, CDR2 ANQGSEA, per germline. The CDR3 is 14 residues long. Trimming cost V 2 bases and J 7 bases, with 17 bases left between them. CDR3 nucleotides: TGCAGCGTTGAATTCGGGGACTCGGCGGGGACCCAGTACTTC. It encodes CSVEFGDSAGTQYF.

The gene calls are TRBV28 and TRBJ2-1, with D possibly matching TRBD1 (5 bases). The CDR3 extends over 17 amino acids. Trimming removed 4 bases from V and 2 bases from J, with 18 bases in between. The germline CDR1 and CDR2 sequences are MDHEN and SYDVKM. CDR3 region: CASSSQVWGRTYNEQFF. The CDR3 DNA reads as TGTGCCAGCAGTTCCCAGGTGTGGGGCAGAACCTACAATGAGCAGTTCTTC.

In this sample, this clonotype turned up a few times. The rearrangement joins TRBV12-3 or TRBV12-4 to TRBJ1-2; D is ambiguous. There are 14 residues in the CDR3. V was trimmed by 5 bases and J by 2 bases, leaving 12 bases between them. This CDR3 is CASSNRVRNYGYTF. The CDR3 DNA is TGTGCCAGCAGTAACAGAGTGAGAAACTATGGCTACACCTTC.

This rearrangement joins TRBV10-1 to TRBJ2-3, with D uncertain. CDR3 size: 14 residues. With 8 bases removed from V and 6 bases from J, the gap between germline ends came to 18 bases. Germline V gene data show CDR1 as WNHNN and CDR2 as SYGVQD (reference sequence). CDR3 loop: CASQETRRKDTQYF. DNA of the CDR3: TGCGCCAGCCAGGAGACCCGACGCAAGGATACGCAGTATTTT.

The chain links TRBV3-1 to TRBJ2-3; 11 bases map to TRBD2. J lost 0 bases, V lost 1 base, and 6 bases had no gene match. The germline V gene encodes CDR1 LGHDT and CDR2 YNNKEL (reference sequence). The CDR3 totals 18 residues. The CDR3 reads CASSQVLAGGTSTDTQYF. The CDR3 DNA reads as TGTGCCAGCAGCCAAGTTCTAGCGGGGGGCACTAGCACAGATACGCAGTATTTT.

V and J are TRBV29-1 and TRBJ2-5; D possibly corresponds to TRBD1 (6 bases). The V gene lost 7 bases and the J gene lost 1 base, with 13 bases spanning the gap. Germline-derived CDR1 and CDR2 are SQVTM and ANQGSEA. The length of the CDR3 is 13 residues. DNA for the CDR3: TGCAGCGCCACAGGGAATACCCAAGAGACCCAGTACTTC. Its translation is CSATGNTQETQYF.

The table lists this clonotype with a few counts. The chain recombines TRBV6-5 with TRBJ2-5, with a weak D call TRBD1 (7 bases). V was cut by 2 bases and J by 5 bases, with 18 bases left in between. This CDR3 is built from 16 residues. Germline CDR1 MNHEY, CDR2 SVGAGI. CDR3 protein: CASSYSLTGTRETQYF. In DNA form, the CDR3 reads TGTGCCAGCAGTTACAGCCTGACAGGGACTCGGGAGACCCAGTACTTC.

The V and J genes are TRBV2 and TRBJ1-2; 10 bases are shared with TRBD1. V dropped 6 bases and J dropped 6; count of bases not matched to a gene: 16. Germline CDR1 SNHLY, CDR2 FYNNEI. This CDR3 region has 17 residues. The CDR3 spells CASRKVSGTGERNGYTF. CDR3 bases: TGTGCCAGCAGGAAAGTCTCCGGGACAGGGGAACGGAATGGCTACACCTTC.

This clonotype turned up a few times. The V gene is TRBV7-2, the J gene TRBJ2-7; perhaps D is TRBD1 or TRBD2 (5 bases each). The CDR3 covers 14 residues. CDR1 is SGHTA, CDR2 FQGNSA, per germline. V was shortened by 7 bases and J by 3 bases, with 16 bases between the two germline ends. For the CDR3, the DNA is TGTGCCAGCACACTAGGGGTCGGGCTCTACGAGCAGTACTTC. This codes for CASTLGVGLYEQYF.

V gene TRBV9 combines with J gene TRBJ2-7, with 7 bases matching TRBD1. CDR1 is SGDLS and CDR2 is YYNGEE in the germline V gene. Trimming cost V 0 bases and J 6 bases; bases outside gene matches: 6. This CDR3 has 14 residues. The CDR3, as DNA: TGTGCCAGCAGCGTAGGGGACAGTCCCGGCGAGCAGTACTTC. This codes for CASSVGDSPGEQYF. The complete variable domain, with remaining parts taken from reference TRBV9 and TRBJ2-7, reads DSGVTQTPKHLITATGQRVTLRCSPRSGDLSVYWYQQSLDQGLQFLIQYYNGEERAKGNILERFSAQQFPDLHSELNLSSLELGDSALYFCASSVGDSPGEQYFGPGTRLTVT.

The rearrangement uses TRBV20-1 and TRBJ2-5, with D unresolved. Trimming removed 2 bases at V and 2 bases at J, with 15 bases between. The germline V gene encodes CDR1 DFQATT and CDR2 SNEGSKA (reference sequence). The CDR3 length is 15 residues. The CDR3: CSARSARSLQETQYF. CDR3 in DNA: TGCAGTGCTAGATCGGCCCGGAGCTTACAAGAGACCCAGTACTTC.

The V call is TRBV16, the J call TRBJ1-2, with D uncertain. Trimming left V 0 bases short and J 8 bases short, with 10 bases between. This CDR3 contains 13 residues. Germline V gives CDR1 KGHSY, CDR2 FQNENV. The CDR3 DNA reads as TGTGCCAGCAGCCAATCGCCGAAGGGCGGCTACACCTTC. It encodes CASSQSPKGGYTF.

V and J are TRBV10-3 and TRBJ1-1; weak D call: TRBD1 (6 bases). Between the trimmed V and J ends, which lost 4 bases and 5 bases, there was a span of 11 bases. Germline V gives CDR1 ENHRY, CDR2 SYGVKD. This CDR3 is built from 13 residues. CDR3: CAISVGGRTEAFF. The CDR3 DNA reads as TGTGCCATCAGTGTTGGGGGGCGGACTGAAGCTTTCTTT.

The chain links TRBV7-8 to TRBJ2-7; D not resolved. This CDR3 is 15 amino acids long. Germline V gene sequence: CDR1 SGHVS, CDR2 FQNEAQ. Trimming took 5 bases from V and 3 from J, leaving 17 bases between them. For the CDR3, the DNA is TGTGCCAGCAGCGGAACCGGGTTCATTCGCTACGAGCAGTACTTC. It codes for CASSGTGFIRYEQYF.

The CDR3 sequence: CASSYGGVETQYF. The CDR3 nucleotides read TGTGCCAGCAGTTACGGAGGGGTAGAGACCCAGTACTTC. J is TRBJ2-5 and V is TRBV6-5; maybe TRBD2 (6 bases). Trimming removed 2 bases from V and 4 bases from J, with 8 bases in between. CDR1 MNHEY and CDR2 SVGAGI come from the germline V gene. This CDR3 contains 13 residues.

This clonotype has a single count. The rearrangement links TRBV30 to TRBJ1-1; D gene ambiguous. The length of the CDR3 is 12 residues. Trimming removed 5 bases from V and 6 bases from J, with 13 bases in between. CDR1 GTSNPN and CDR2 SVGIG come from the germline V gene (reference sequence). The CDR3 loop reads CAWEGGRSEAFF. For the CDR3, the DNA is TGTGCCTGGGAAGGCGGGAGATCTGAAGCTTTCTTT.

This clonotype was detected only a few times. The chain has TRBV20-1 and TRBJ2-1; possibly TRBD1 or TRBD2 for D (5 bases each). With 0 bases removed from V and 0 bases from J, the gap between germline ends came to 9 bases. The CDR3 covers 15 residues. The germline gives CDR1 DFQATT, CDR2 SNEGSKA (reference sequence). The CDR3 DNA is TGCAGTGCTAGAGACTACGGGGCCTCCTACAATGAGCAGTTCTTC. Translated: CSARDYGASYNEQFF.

The chain joins TRBV28 to TRBJ2-2, with 8 bases that match TRBD2. The germline CDR1 and CDR2 sequences are MDHEN and SYDVKM. The V gene end was trimmed by 7 bases and the J gene end by 2 bases; junction bases not matched to a gene: 12. The CDR3 runs 17 residues. The CDR3 DNA is TGTGCCAGCACCTCCCTAGCGGGCCCCCTTAACACCGGGGAGCTGTTTTTT. This sequence encodes CASTSLAGPLNTGELFF.